A selection of T cell receptor beta chains follows, all from one sample in a study of radiotherapy plus CTLA-4 blockade in lung cancer. Sequencing was performed with immunoSEQ multiplex PCR; in TCRdb, only in-frame clones are kept and a portion is missing. The table shows approximately 81,000 clones, with around 81% occurring only once. The sample consisted of peripheral blood, taken from a patient treated with radiotherapy plus ipilimumab. These TCRs come from a human donor with non-small cell lung cancer who had a partial response to radiotherapy plus ipilimumab. Some clones in this sample may be carry-over from other donors' samples. Each CDR3 is given with its conserved first and last residue.

j_call v_call cdr3_aa
TRBJ1-2 TRBV19 CASKPTGAFMYGYTF
TRBJ1-4 TRBV30 CAWSPDSNEKLFF
TRBJ1-6 TRBV6-1 CASRDRFNSPLHF
TRBJ1-3 TRBV10-2 CASRNSLGNTIYF
TRBJ2-2 TRBV29-1 CSVEKGQGAGELFF
TRBJ2-7 TRBV6-5 CASSGTSGNYEQYF
TRBJ1-2 TRBV28 CASSSRQTVSAYGYTF
TRBJ2-7 TRBV29-1 CSAHSSGAGGQYF
TRBJ2-1 TRBV6-5 CASSYSATSGPHEQFF
TRBJ1-1 TRBV5-1 CASSLGGQPREAFF
TRBJ2-7 TRBV6-5 CASREPGTPGEQYF
TRBJ2-5 TRBV2 CASSVASGYQETQYF
TRBJ2-1 TRBV5-4 CASSPTRGKSGGYNEQFF
TRBJ1-1 TRBV7-2 CASSFDRVNTEAFF
TRBJ1-6 TRBV6-5 CASSFDGQWGSPLHF
TRBJ2-1 TRBV25-1 CASSDDRRSSYNEQFF
TRBJ2-1 TRBV5-5 CASSLAGGRYNEQFF
TRBJ2-2 TRBV5-1 CASSPAGDPGTGELFF
TRBJ1-5 TRBV2 CASSGWRGRTISNQPQHF
TRBJ2-7 TRBV10-1 CASRRLAVYEQYF
TRBJ2-7 TRBV5-8 CASSKGQQLYEQYF
TRBJ2-7 TRBV7-2 CASSLGNQPGEQYF
TRBJ2-7 TRBV10-2 CASSEPAGTGGHEQYF
TRBJ1-4 TRBV28 CASSSQGAGGEKLFF
TRBJ2-3 TRBV5-4 CASSNGLATVPTDTQYF
TRBJ2-7 TRBV18 CASSPPLGGQYF
TRBJ2-7 TRBV10-2 CASSPGQGGGYEQYF
TRBJ1-2 TRBV28 CASSLSRGGYTF
TRBJ2-1 TRBV11-3 CASKKEDSYNEQFF
TRBJ2-3 TRBV5-1 CASSLQGASTDTQYF
TRBJ2-7 TRBV7-9 CASSLWLAGKSYEQYF
TRBJ2-3 TRBV7-8 CASSRSGRGDTQYF
TRBJ2-2 TRBV27 CASSLRGTGELFF
TRBJ2-1 TRBV11-2 CASSFSSDEQFF
TRBJ2-3 TRBV18 CASSPLAGGSDTQYF
TRBJ1-1 TRBV19 CASSPNSYAEAFF
TRBJ2-5 TRBV28 CASSSYSGLETQYF
TRBJ1-1 TRBV7-2 CASSFTGSAEAFF
TRBJ2-7 TRBV7-9 CASSNPMDTETFYEQYF
TRBJ2-2 TRBV7-9 CASSSPGGQAGELFF
TRBJ2-3 TRBV21-1 CASSKEPGTMDTQYF
TRBJ1-2 TRBV6-5 CASRPGQRGYGYTF
TRBJ2-2 TRBV21-1 CASSTLAENTGELFF
TRBJ1-1 TRBV4-1 CASSQEGAGGSEAFF
TRBJ1-5 TRBV28 CASSTLDRGDGNQPQHF
TRBJ2-3 TRBV5-1 CASSFSGGTSTDTQYF
TRBJ1-1 TRBV9 CASSVGGRTEAFF
TRBJ2-3 TRBV11-3 CASRSLAGSTDTQYF
TRBJ2-7 TRBV7-9 CASSLAGAVHQTFYEQYF
TRBJ2-5 TRBV29-1 CSVQGLAGETQYF
TRBJ2-2 TRBV7-8 CASRDYNTGELFF
TRBJ1-6 TRBV19 CASSIGTDRVLSPLHF
TRBJ1-6 TRBV2 CASSGLTGRLPNSPLHF